One sample yielded the 10 T cell receptor beta chains listed below, sequenced in a study of CD8+ T cells in alopecia areata. Specified treatment: oral pan-JAK inhibitor, 5-10 mg twice daily. TCR sequencing used cDNA made by reverse transcription of extracted RNA. TCRdb's table, derived via immunoSEQ multiplex PCR, lists solely in-frame clones and lacks some. This table holds about 150,000 clones, 50% to 65% found once. This sample comprised CD8+ T cells sorted from blood, obtained at week 4, from a patient treated with tofacitinib. The receptors shown here come from a human donor with alopecia areata.

This clone was recorded a few times. The chain recombines TRBV7-3 with TRBJ1-5; 7 nucleotides align to TRBD1. There are 14 residues in the CDR3. V trimming: 4 bases; J trimming: 4 bases; junction bases outside the gene matches: 4. Germline loops: CDR1 SGHTA, CDR2 FQGTGA. CDR3 nucleotide sequence: TGTGCCAGCAGCTACGGGACAGCTAATCAGCCCCAGCATTTT. Translation gives CASSYGTANQPQHF.

The rearrangement joins TRBV5-4 to TRBJ2-2; 10 nucleotides line up with TRBD2. Germline V gene lookup returns CDR1 SGHNT and CDR2 YYREEE (reference sequence). V lost 2 bases, J lost 7 bases, and 8 bases stayed unmatched. The CDR3 totals 16 residues. The CDR3 bases are TGTGCCAGCAGCTTCAAAGCGGGGGGGCGAATCGGGGAGCTGTTTTTT. Encoded protein: CASSFKAGGRIGELFF.

The chain recombines TRBV9 with TRBJ2-3; D call uncertain. CDR1 and CDR2 (germline): SGDLS, YYNGEE. V lost 3 bases and J 0 bases, leaving 8 bases between the germline ends. The CDR3 is 14 residues long. The CDR3 region is CASSDPRSTDTQYF. DNA of the CDR3: TGTGCCAGCAGCGACCCACGAAGCACAGATACGCAGTATTTT.

The chain employs TRBV4-3 and TRBJ1-1, with 9 bases fitting TRBD1. With 1 base clipped from V and 5 bases from J, the junction kept 2 bases outside the gene matches. This CDR3 comprises 14 residues. Germline V gene sequence: CDR1 LGHNA, CDR2 YSLEER. CDR3 protein: CASSQGQGVTEAFF. The DNA for the CDR3 is TGCGCCAGCAGCCAAGGACAGGGGGTTACTGAAGCTTTCTTT.

The V and J genes are TRBV5-1 and TRBJ1-5; tentatively, D is TRBD1 (6 bases). From germline, CDR1 is SGHRS and CDR2 YFSETQ. The CDR3 runs 14 residues. Trimming shortened V by 5 bases and J by 2 bases, and 11 bases separated the two germline ends. The CDR3, as DNA: TGCGCCAGCAGTCCAGAGGGGGGCAATCAGCCCCAGCATTTT. Translated: CASSPEGGNQPQHF.

This clone came up a few times. The V gene is TRBV4-1, the J gene TRBJ1-6; unclear D gene. Germline lookup yields CDR1 MGHRA and CDR2 YSYEKL. CDR3 size: 17 residues. Trimming left V 2 bases short and J 7 bases short, with 18 bases between. The CDR3 DNA follows: TGCGCCAGCAGCCAACCAGGCAGGTCGTCGGGGAATTCACCCCTCCACTTT. It translates to CASSQPGRSSGNSPLHF.

The chain recombines TRBV9 with TRBJ2-2; no clear D gene. The V gene lost 2 bases and the J gene lost 0 bases, with 5 bases spanning the gap. CDR1 is SGDLS and CDR2 is YYNGEE in the germline V gene. The CDR3 spans 14 residues. CDR3 nucleotide sequence: TGTGCCAGCAGCGTCATCACGAACACCGGGGAGCTGTTTTTT. It encodes CASSVITNTGELFF. Full variable domain (outside the CDR3, taken from reference TRBV9 and TRBJ2-2): DSGVTQTPKHLITATGQRVTLRCSPRSGDLSVYWYQQSLDQGLQFLIQYYNGEERAKGNILERFSAQQFPDLHSELNLSSLELGDSALYFCASSVITNTGELFFGEGSRLTVL.

The chain has TRBV6-5 and TRBJ2-3; 7 bases are shared with TRBD2. The V segment lost 2 bases and the J segment 4 bases; nucleotides outside the gene matches: 3. The CDR3 covers 14 residues. The germline CDR1 and CDR2 sequences are MNHEY and SVGAGI. Here the CDR3 DNA reads TGTGCCAGCAGTTACGCCGCGGGGGCAGATACGCAGTATTTT. Amino acid sequence: CASSYAAGADTQYF.

This clone was detected only a few times. The chain combines TRBV10-3 with TRBJ2-2, with unresolved D. V shed 3 bases and J shed 2 bases, with 10 bases lying between them. Germline CDR1 ENHRY, CDR2 SYGVKD. This CDR3 is built from 15 residues. CDR3 bases: TGTGCCATCAGTGACCGGCTACCCAACACCGGGGAGCTGTTTTTT. Its protein is CAISDRLPNTGELFF.

This clone came up a few times. The rearrangement links TRBV5-6 to TRBJ2-7, with 7 positions matching TRBD2. CDR3 length equals 14 residues. CDR1 is SGHDT, CDR2 YYEEEE, per germline. Trimming cost V 1 base and J 3 bases; bases outside gene matches: 4. DNA of the CDR3: TGTGCCAGCAGCTTGATCCGGGGGGACTACGAGCAGTACTTC. This translates into CASSLIRGDYEQYF.